This T cell receptor (beta chain) was identified in a study of T cells in Graves' hyperthyroidism and ophthalmopathy. Study information: Peripheral blood was drawn at first diagnosis, prior to all treatment.

In this sample, this clonotype turned up many times. No antigen is known for it. Orbital computed tomography and thyroid ultrasound, together with serum TRAb and thyroxine and clinical symptoms, were used for diagnoses. Study-wide points: Most thyroid clonotypes expanded above 0.001 were also detected in blood. From stable hyperthyroidism, ophthalmopathy was separated by a 13 V-J model.

Amplification targeted TCR beta CDR3 regions from RNA transcripts. HTBI primers were employed in a first-round RT-PCR of the TCR CDR3. Each CDR3 protein is one row after TCRdb ran MiXCR on the multiplex PCR reads. This table holds around 360,000 distinct CDR3 sequences, around 15% found once. Deletions cut 6 bases from V and 5 bases from J, with 10 bases between. This CDR3 contains 12 residues. Looked up from germline, CDR1 is MDHEN and CDR2 is SYDVKM. Material for sequencing was blood. The TCR was taken from a woman aged 55-70 years with Graves' ophthalmopathy. The chain has TRBV28 and TRBJ2-5; D unresolved. This chain's CDR3 is CASRAIDETQYF. The CDR3 DNA reads as TGTGCCAGCAGGGCGATAGATGAGACCCAGTACTTC.